This T cell receptor beta chain was sequenced in a study of cytomegalovirus exposure and HLA in healthy donors (dated by TCRdb to about 2017). Some background on the complete study: An earlier analysis of around 600 of the donors reported approximately 300 Gb of sequence data and around 120 million unique TCR beta sequences from about 180 million T cells. An early release that covered roughly 600 HLA-typed donors contained approximately 300 gigabases of sequencing data and 75 million to 100 million unique TCR sequences. The genetic ancestry cluster associated with self-reported Caucasian donors included 70% to 85% of the 350 to 500 genotyped donors. The study was designed to test whether signatures of past pathogen exposure could be identified by cataloging public T cell receptors. The study used immunosequencing to profile the T cell repertoires of several hundred subjects and linked those repertoires to cytomegalovirus serostatus. Along with the roughly 710-subject first cohort, a separate validation cohort of over 90 different subjects was used. High-throughput TCR immunosequencing, statistical association of individual TCRs with disease status, and machine learning were combined to predict cytomegalovirus infection status. A later analysis re-examined previously published TCR beta repertoires from more than 600 donors and added high-resolution HLA genotyping to investigate patterns of TCR occurrence. Rather than using new phenotypic data, the later analysis identified candidate immune exposures from TCR beta sequences and from how often those sequences occurred across donors. In an earlier analysis of 550 to 700 of the donors, high-throughput TCR beta sequencing was used to judge whether each TCR beta V gene segment behaved as functional or pseudogenic. Donor age, sex, ethnicity and CMV serostatus were collected together with the repertoire data. A later genetic analysis used genome-wide SNP genotypes for about 60% of the roughly 700 donors, treating that subset as a discovery cohort. All discovery cohort repertoires had been generated using a single sequencing platform. HLA typing covered class I and class II loci at four-digit resolution. The number of typed donors differed by locus: about 620-640 for A, B, C, DRB1 and DQB1; approximately 520 for DQA1; 600 to 610 for DPA1; and roughly 470 for DPB1. A few DR-DQ haplotypes were treated as single units for association and clustering because of strong linkage in the cohort. Across 300 to 400 genotyped donors of the cohort, an average of about 200,000 unique TCR beta nucleotide sequences per donor were sequenced, and 15% to 20% of those sequences were non-productive.

The library was obtained by the immunoSEQ multiplex PCR assay. For the multiplex PCR, a mixture combining 60 forward primers for TCR Vbeta segments and 13 reverse primers for TCR Jbeta segments was used. A multiplex PCR assay on genomic DNA amplified the CDR3 region of rearranged TCR beta genes. The amplified TCR beta libraries were sequenced on the Illumina HiSeq System as 87-base-pair reads. On the authors' methods: In a later analysis, 77 million or so unique TCR beta chains were counted across the 650 to 750 repertoires, and roughly 10 million of these chains were shared by at least two donors. A nearest-neighbor algorithm error-corrected the raw reads and collapsed the reads into unique sequences, merging closely related sequences to remove PCR and sequencing errors. To assign V, D and J gene segments, CDR3 sequences were aligned to IMGT reference sequences. Each retained sequence needed at least a six-nucleotide match to both a V gene segment and a J gene segment. Rearrangements were classified as productive when the CDR3 lacked stop codons and remained in frame with V and J, and all other rearrangements were classified as non-productive. CDR3 was defined by IMGT convention, running from the second conserved V-encoded cysteine to the conserved J-encoded phenylalanine. The earlier analysis of about 530 of the donors excluded any sequence lacking an unambiguous match to a single V gene segment. An earlier analysis of fewer than 750 of the donors classified V segments as functional when productive rearrangements were above 56.7% and as segregating when the standard deviation between donors was above 5%. A statistical classification framework was built for diagnosing cytomegalovirus status from the catalog of TCR beta chain sequences. In a later analysis, V and J genes were assigned by comparing TCR nucleotide sequences against IMGT/GENE-DB human TR gene sequences. Using the TCRdist pipeline, a later analysis assigned CDR3 sequences along with most-parsimonious VDJ recombination scenarios. In a later analysis, each TCR beta chain was defined by its CDR3 amino acid sequence together with its V-gene family, and reads without a unique V-gene family were excluded. To address suspected cross-contamination and a sequencing artifact, a later analysis removed 592 highly shared, low-generation-probability nucleotide sequences. In a later analysis, a clonal expansion index for each public chain was calculated from normalized within-repertoire ranks of inferred template counts. A later analysis computed generation probabilities with a VDJ recombination model fitted to out-of-frame rearrangements, and checked the results against IGoR. In a later analysis, TCR-TCR, TCR-HLA and TCR-CMV co-occurrence was scored with hypergeometric tests, and a repertoire-size bias correction was applied to TCR pairs. To estimate false discovery rates, a later analysis permuted the HLA or CMV assignments 20 times. In a later analysis, co-occurring TCRs were grouped using DBSCAN, and TCRdist sequence similarity was added for clustering within HLA-allele-positive subsets. Repertoires with fewer than 30,000 or more than 120,000 public chains were left out of co-occurrence clustering, as were several repertoires with anomalous nucleotide sharing. TCRdb took this table from immuneACCESS and kept in-frame rearrangements with V and J called. Such tables lack part of the clones; where checked against another copy, unresolved V genes explain under half of the gap, and the rest is unexplained. V, J and clone size derive from that table, while D and trimming were established from the DNA sequence. This sample is represented by over 150,000 clones; 65% to 80% of them were singletons. In total, the top ten clones hold 4.3% of the sample.

The paper as a whole reports these results and caveats: In a later analysis, most CMV-associated TCR beta chains were found to appear HLA-restricted, with HLA associations seemingly driven largely by CMV exposure. In vitro tests confirmed that a few of the cytomegalovirus-associated TCR beta chains recognize cytomegalovirus antigens. According to a later analysis, parvovirus B19, influenza, CMV and Epstein-Barr virus appeared linked to several top co-occurrence clusters. In a later analysis, HLA-associated TCR beta chains showed more clonal expansion and lower generation probabilities than non-associated chains that were equally common. In this cohort, only TCR beta chains were sequenced, and detectable features were limited by the absence of alpha or paired-chain data. The classifier was reported to diagnose cytomegalovirus status with high specificity and sensitivity in both the original cohort and the validation cohort. The authors suggested that the approach could potentially be generalized to other disease states and immunological phenotypes. Because the 87-base-pair reads could not distinguish some IMGT-functional V segments, including TRBV6-2 and TRBV6-3, those segments were excluded. The earlier analysis of 587 of the donors excluded about 16 rarely observed V segments, including chromosome 9 orphons, because counts were too low. A cluster of highly shared sequence variants was judged likely to represent a technical artifact of the sequencing pipeline. A later analysis associated 15,000 or so TCR beta sequences with specific HLA alleles at a false discovery rate of 0.05. In a later genetic analysis, fewer N-insertions in productive TCRs were reported among donors in an Asian-associated ancestry cluster than the roughly 700-donor mean. The study gave a list of under 200 TCR beta chains associated with cytomegalovirus. In a later analysis, TCR association rates were found to vary across HLA loci, with the most associated TCRs seen for DRB1 alleles and the fewest for HLA-C alleles. An association between a missense DCLRE1C variant and V-gene and J-gene trimming of TCR beta chains was found in a later genetic analysis and replicated in an independent cohort. Correlated functional status among segregating V segments might reflect linkage disequilibrium, but an unknown experimental factor could not be ruled out. While some public TCRs were present in many individuals, most TCR sequences turned up only very rarely across donors. Because some donors lacked HLA typing at each locus, the association tests relied only on the typed subset. A further reported finding was that TCR beta sequences accurately predicted the HLA-A and HLA-B alleles for most subjects in the first cohort. Presence/absence analyses assumed roughly uniform sequencing depth across donors, an assumption that may not hold. Immune exposure information for the cohort was limited to CMV serostatus. Broadly in line with IMGT annotations, most TCR beta V segments showed up in productive rearrangements about 87% or about 30% of the time in an earlier analysis of 450 to 750 of the donors. When HLA alleles, especially DR and DQ, strongly co-occurred, attributing TCR associations to individual alleles was difficult.

The cohort consisted of 650 to 850 healthy bone marrow donors. At the time of sampling, every cohort member was nominally healthy, though immune exposures that went unrecorded were likely present. The donor tested CMV seronegative and was one of the 352 seronegative cohort members. A peripheral blood sample was provided by each donor, and peripheral blood mononuclear cells were used for TCR beta sequencing. The Qiagen DNeasy Blood Extraction Kit was used to extract genomic DNA from the blood cell samples. From the cysteine up to the phenylalanine, the CDR3 has a length of 11 residues. The DNA shown is the 33-base CDR3, in frame from base 1. V is reduced by 4 bases and J by 7 bases, leaving a spacing of 10 bases between them. CDR1 and CDR2 are drawn from the germline V gene (reference sequence): DFQATT, SNEGSKA. This clone was seen only a few times. This receptor's antigen is unknown. Base qualities are not provided; no much larger clone lies one nucleotide away.

Material: PBMCs. Here the chain combines TRBV20-1 and TRBJ1-2; the D gene identity is not certain. This clonotype was obtained from a man aged 40-50 years in good health and CMV-seronegative. The CDR3 region has the sequence CSATHVPGYTF. Read as DNA, the sequence is TGCAGTGCTACACACGTACCTGGCTACACCTTC.